This T cell receptor beta chain was sequenced in a study of identical twins. V lost 3 bases and J 1 base, leaving 2 bases between the germline ends. This CDR3 is built from 12 residues. This clonotype was counted at least ten times. The target antigen is unknown. Template switching introduced a universal primer site, and the cDNA bore unique molecular identifiers. TCRdb processed the 5' RACE reads anew with MiXCR; each CDR3 protein has one entry. The sample carries hundreds of thousands of distinct CDR3 sequences, 9% to 15% recorded once. Points from the study as a whole: Zero-insertion results could be subject to partial confounding by invariant MAIT and iNKT cells. Reduced insertions were recorded for abundant cord blood beta clonotypes, with no such pattern in memory repertoires.

This sample was also put to use in a study of yellow fever vaccine responses in identical twins.

The chain carries TRBV12-3 or TRBV12-4 and TRBJ2-3; no reliable D call. Material for sequencing was CD8+ T cells sorted from blood. This clonotype originated in a woman aged 18 to 35 in good health. This CDR3 reads CASSFGTDTQYF. As DNA, the CDR3 is TGTGCCAGCAGTTTTGGCACAGATACGCAGTATTTT.